This TCR beta chain was observed in a study of blood T cell repertoires in COVID-19 (dated by TCRdb to 2019 to 2021). Some background on the complete study: The collaborator samples originated in the United States, Italy and Spain and spanned the acute and convalescent phases of COVID-19. The sample metadata nearly always contained a de-identified subject ID, COVID-19 status, age in years and sex. Where HLA class I and class II types were available, the types were taken from metadata supplied by the sample provider, not from assay-based typing. The dataset comprised deeply sampled blood TCRbeta repertoires from subjects exposed to, actively infected with, or recovered from COVID-19. The prospective study material was composed of cDNA or gDNA derived from T cells, B-cell-depleted T cells, or PBMCs. The repertoires were released in a freely available public database meant as a resource for research on the immune response to SARS-CoV-2. Samples were obtained from the ongoing ImmuneRACE study (first 160 participants) and from some 1,300 subjects provided by 6 global collaborators.

CDR1 and CDR2 are read off the germline V gene as SGHTA and FQGTGA. The cysteine opens and the phenylalanine closes a CDR3 of 14 amino acids. The sequence is cut down to CDR3 DNA, 42 bases in frame from base 1. Germline trimming: 0 bases from V, 8 bases from J; junction bases outside gene matches: 4. As for this clone: The clone's antigen remains unknown. The input lacks base qualities; no much larger clone sits a single base away.

What the work shows at the level of the full study, not this receptor alone: The amount of clinical and demographic metadata varied by source and participant and was provided uncurated.

A second Seattle source provided samples from volunteer blood donors who had recovered from COVID-19. Whole blood was collected in K2EDTA tubes by collaborating institutions according to the institutions' own protocols. For TCRbeta analysis, collaborators shipped samples as frozen whole blood, isolated PBMCs, or DNA extracted from either of those sample types. The immunoSEQ Assay, a bias-controlled multiplex PCR, was used to amplify TCRbeta CDR3 regions from genomic DNA. On the authors' methods: Within the assay, amplification of reference gene primers was used to estimate how many nucleated cells each sample contained. To quantify the absolute abundance of each unique TCRbeta CDR3 rearrangement, sequence reads were collapsed and filtered. For each sample, productive Simpson clonality was calculated by taking the square root of Simpson's diversity index across productive rearrangements. Drawn from immuneACCESS, this table holds only the in-frame rearrangements with V and J called that TCRdb kept. Clones are partly lost; checked studies trace under half to an unresolved V gene and leave the rest unexplained. For V, J and clone size, that table is used; D and trimming come from the DNA. This sample gives 170,000 or so clones in total; 87% of them show up just once. The top ten hold approximately 0.93% of the sample.

The sequence joins TRBV7-3 to TRBJ2-1; 7 middle bases align to TRBD1. Sequencing was performed on peripheral blood. The TCR comes from a woman under 30 who had recovered from COVID-19. The CDR3 reads as follows: CASSLTRDSHEQFF. The nucleotide sequence reads TGTGCCAGCAGCTTAACTAGGGACAGCCATGAGCAGTTCTTC.